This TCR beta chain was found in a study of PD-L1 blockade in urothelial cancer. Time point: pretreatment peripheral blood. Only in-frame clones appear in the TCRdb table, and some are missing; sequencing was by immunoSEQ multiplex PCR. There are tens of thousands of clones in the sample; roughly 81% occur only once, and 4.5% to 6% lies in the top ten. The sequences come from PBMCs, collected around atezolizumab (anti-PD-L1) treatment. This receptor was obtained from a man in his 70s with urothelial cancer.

The CDR3 protein is CASSPGRGADTEAFF. CDR3 DNA sequence: TGCGCCAGCAGCCCCGGGCGGGGGGCGGACACTGAAGCTTTCTTT. The genes are TRBV5-1 and TRBJ1-1; possibly TRBD1 for D (6 bases). Trimming cost V 4 bases and J 3 bases, with 16 bases left between them. The length of the CDR3 is 15 residues. Germline V gene data show CDR1 as SGHRS and CDR2 as YFSETQ. The full variable domain, completed using reference TRBV5-1 and TRBJ1-1, is KAGVTQTPRYLIKTRGQQVTLSCSPISGHRSVSWYQQTPGQGLQFLFEYFSETQRNKGNFPGRFSGRQFSNSRSEMNVSTLELGDSALYLCASSPGRGADTEAFFGQGTRLTVV.